Detailed here is one T cell receptor (beta chain). Its antigen is not identified. The PCR was carried out with 60 Vbeta primers and 13 Jbeta primers. Libraries were prepared by immunoSEQ multiplex PCR; TCRdb keeps only in-frame clonotypes and omits some of them. There are roughly 200,000 clones in the sample; 85% to 90% occur only once, and roughly 1.3% lies in the top ten. Germline V gives CDR1 MNHEY, CDR2 SMNVEV (reference sequence). The CDR3 contains 14 residues. Trimming removed 6 bases from V and 7 bases from J, with 15 bases in between. The data belong to a study of cytomegalovirus exposure and HLA in healthy donors. Regarding the study as a whole: Across donors, most TCRs were seen rarely, yet some public ones were widespread. The study put 150 or so TCR beta chains on its list as cytomegalovirus-associated. In a later analysis, TCR beta V- and J-gene trimming was associated with a missense DCLRE1C variant.

Sequenced sample: PBMCs. This TCR derives from a man aged 25 to 40 in good health and CMV-seronegative. The chain links TRBV27 to TRBJ1-4; D is unresolved. The CDR3 DNA reads as TGTGCCAGCAGCTTTTTAGGAGTACGTGAAAAACTGTTTTTT. It specifies CASSFLGVREKLFF.